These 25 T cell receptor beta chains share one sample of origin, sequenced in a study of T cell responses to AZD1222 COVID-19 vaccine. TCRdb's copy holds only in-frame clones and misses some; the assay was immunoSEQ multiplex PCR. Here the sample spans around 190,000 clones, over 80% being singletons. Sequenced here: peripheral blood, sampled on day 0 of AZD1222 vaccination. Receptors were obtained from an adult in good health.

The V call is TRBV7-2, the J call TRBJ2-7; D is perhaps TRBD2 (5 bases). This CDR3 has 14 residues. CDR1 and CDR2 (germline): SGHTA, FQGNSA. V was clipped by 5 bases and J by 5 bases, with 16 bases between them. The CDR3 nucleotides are TGTGCCAGCAGCCCCTACACCCGGGGTGACGAGCAGTACTTC. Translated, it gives CASSPYTRGDEQYF.

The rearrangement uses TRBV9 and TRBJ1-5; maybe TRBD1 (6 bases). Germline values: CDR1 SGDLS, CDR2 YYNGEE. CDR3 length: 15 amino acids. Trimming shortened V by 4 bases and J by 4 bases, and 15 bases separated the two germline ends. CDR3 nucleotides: TGTGCCAGCAGCCAGAGTTCGGGGGCGAATCAGCCCCAGCATTTT. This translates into CASSQSSGANQPQHF.

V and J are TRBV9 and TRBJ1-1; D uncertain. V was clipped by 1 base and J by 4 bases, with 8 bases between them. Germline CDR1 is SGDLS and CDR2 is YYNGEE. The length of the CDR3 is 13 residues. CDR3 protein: CASSVNWGTEAFF. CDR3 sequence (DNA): TGTGCCAGCAGCGTAAATTGGGGCACTGAAGCTTTCTTT.

The CDR3 reads CASSLRIDYQETQYF. DNA for the CDR3: TGCGCCAGCAGCCTCCGTATAGACTACCAAGAGACCCAGTACTTC. The chain has TRBV4-1 and TRBJ2-5; D gene uncertain. Per the germline V gene, CDR1 is MGHRA and CDR2 is YSYEKL. The ends were cut back, 4 bases at V and 0 bases at J, with 12 bases in the middle. The CDR3 covers 15 residues.

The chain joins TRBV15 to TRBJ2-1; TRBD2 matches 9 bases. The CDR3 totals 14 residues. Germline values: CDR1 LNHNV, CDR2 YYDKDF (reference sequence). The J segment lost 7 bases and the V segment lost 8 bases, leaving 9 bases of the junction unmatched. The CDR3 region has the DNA TGTGCCACCTTTGGCGGGGGGGCCGAGAATGAGCAGTTCTTC. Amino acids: CATFGGGAENEQFF.

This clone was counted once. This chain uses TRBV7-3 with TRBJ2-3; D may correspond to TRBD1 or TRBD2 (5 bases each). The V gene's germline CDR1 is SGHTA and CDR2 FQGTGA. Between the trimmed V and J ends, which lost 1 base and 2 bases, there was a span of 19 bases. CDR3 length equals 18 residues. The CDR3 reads CASSLRGSVSTFTDTQYF. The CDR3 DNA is TGTGCCAGCAGCTTAAGGGGGAGCGTATCGACCTTCACAGATACGCAGTATTTT.

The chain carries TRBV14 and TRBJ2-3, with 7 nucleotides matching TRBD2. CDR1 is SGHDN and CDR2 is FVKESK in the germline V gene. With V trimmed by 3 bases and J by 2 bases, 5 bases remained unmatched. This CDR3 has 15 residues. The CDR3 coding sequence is TGTGCCAGCAGCCAGGCTAGCGGTCCCACAGATACGCAGTATTTT. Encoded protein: CASSQASGPTDTQYF.

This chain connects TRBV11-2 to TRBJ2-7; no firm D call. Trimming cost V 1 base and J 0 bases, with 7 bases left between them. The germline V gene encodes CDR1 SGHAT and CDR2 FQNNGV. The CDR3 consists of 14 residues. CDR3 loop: CASSLGQRSYEQYF. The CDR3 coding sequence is TGTGCCAGCAGCTTAGGGCAGCGCTCCTACGAGCAGTACTTC. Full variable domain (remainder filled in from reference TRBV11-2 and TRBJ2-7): EAGVAQSPRYKIIEKRQSVAFWCNPISGHATLYWYQQILGQGPKLLIQFQNNGVVDDSQLPKDRFSAERLKGVDSTLKIQPAKLEDSAVYLCASSLGQRSYEQYFGPGTRLTVT.

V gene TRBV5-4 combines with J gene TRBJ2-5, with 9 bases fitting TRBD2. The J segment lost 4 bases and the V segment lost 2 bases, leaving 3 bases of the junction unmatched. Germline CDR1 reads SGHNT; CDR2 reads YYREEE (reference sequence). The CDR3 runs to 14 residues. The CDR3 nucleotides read TGTGCCAGCAGCTTAGGCGGGGGGGCAGAGACCCAGTACTTC. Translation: CASSLGGGAETQYF.

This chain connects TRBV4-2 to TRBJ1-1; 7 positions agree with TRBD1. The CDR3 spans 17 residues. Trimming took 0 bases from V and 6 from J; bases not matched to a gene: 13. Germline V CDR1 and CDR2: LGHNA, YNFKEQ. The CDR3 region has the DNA TGTGCCAGCAGCCAAGATCTACGTCGTAAGCAGGGGGCTGAAGCTTTCTTT. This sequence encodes CASSQDLRRKQGAEAFF.

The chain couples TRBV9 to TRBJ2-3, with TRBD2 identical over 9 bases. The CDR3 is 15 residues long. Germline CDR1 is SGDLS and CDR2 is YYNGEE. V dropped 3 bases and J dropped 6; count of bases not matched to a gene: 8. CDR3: CASSAPGTSIDTQYF. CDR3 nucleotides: TGTGCCAGCAGCGCGCCGGGGACTAGCATTGATACGCAGTATTTT.

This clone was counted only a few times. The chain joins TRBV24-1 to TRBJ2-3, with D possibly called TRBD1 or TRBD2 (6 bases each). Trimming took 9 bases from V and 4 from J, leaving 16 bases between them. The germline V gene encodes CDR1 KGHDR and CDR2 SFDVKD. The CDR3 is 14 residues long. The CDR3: CATSTRGESDTQYF. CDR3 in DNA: TGTGCCACCTCGACTAGGGGGGAATCAGATACGCAGTATTTT.

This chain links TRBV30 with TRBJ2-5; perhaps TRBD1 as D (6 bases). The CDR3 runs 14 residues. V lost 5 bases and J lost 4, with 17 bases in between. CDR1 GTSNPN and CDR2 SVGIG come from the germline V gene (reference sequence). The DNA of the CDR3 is TGTGCCTGGGGTCCAGGGGTTAGCCCAGAGACCCAGTACTTC. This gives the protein CAWGPGVSPETQYF.

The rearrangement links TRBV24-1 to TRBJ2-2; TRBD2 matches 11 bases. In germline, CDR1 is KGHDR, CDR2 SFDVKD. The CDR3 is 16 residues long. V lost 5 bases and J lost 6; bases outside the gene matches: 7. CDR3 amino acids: CATSASLAGVAGELFF. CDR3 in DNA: TGTGCCACCAGTGCATCACTAGCGGGGGTCGCCGGGGAGCTGTTTTTT.

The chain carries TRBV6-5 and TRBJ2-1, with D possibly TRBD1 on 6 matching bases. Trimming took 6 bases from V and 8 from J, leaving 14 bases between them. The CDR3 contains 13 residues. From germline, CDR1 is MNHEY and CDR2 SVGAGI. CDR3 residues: CASSLLQGDEQFF. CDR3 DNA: TGTGCCAGCAGCCTTTTACAGGGCGATGAGCAGTTCTTC.

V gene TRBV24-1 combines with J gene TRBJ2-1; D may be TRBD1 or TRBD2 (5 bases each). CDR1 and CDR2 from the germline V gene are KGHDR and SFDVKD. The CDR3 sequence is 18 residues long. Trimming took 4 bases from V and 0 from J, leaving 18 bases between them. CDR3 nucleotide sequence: TGTGCCACCAGTGACCGGGGACGGCCCTGGAGCTCCTACAATGAGCAGTTCTTC. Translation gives CATSDRGRPWSSYNEQFF.

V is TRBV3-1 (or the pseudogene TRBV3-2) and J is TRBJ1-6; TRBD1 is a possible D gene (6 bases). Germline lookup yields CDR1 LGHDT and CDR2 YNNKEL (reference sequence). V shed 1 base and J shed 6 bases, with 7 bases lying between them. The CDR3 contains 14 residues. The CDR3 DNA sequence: TGTGCCAGCAGCCAAGTGACAGGTAATTCACCCCTCCACTTT. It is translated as CASSQVTGNSPLHF.

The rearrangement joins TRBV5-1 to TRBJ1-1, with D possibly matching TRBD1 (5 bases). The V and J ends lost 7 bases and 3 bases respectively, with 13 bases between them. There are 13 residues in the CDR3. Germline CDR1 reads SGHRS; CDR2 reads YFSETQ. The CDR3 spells CASGGAPDTEAFF. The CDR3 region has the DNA TGCGCCAGCGGAGGGGCTCCGGACACTGAAGCTTTCTTT.

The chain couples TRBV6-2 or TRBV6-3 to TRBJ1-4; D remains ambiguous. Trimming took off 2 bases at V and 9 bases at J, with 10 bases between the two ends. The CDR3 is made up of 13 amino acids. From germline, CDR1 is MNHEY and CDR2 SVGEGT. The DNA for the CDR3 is TGTGCCAGCAGTTACGGTGGTGGGCAAAAACTGTTTTTT. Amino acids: CASSYGGGQKLFF.

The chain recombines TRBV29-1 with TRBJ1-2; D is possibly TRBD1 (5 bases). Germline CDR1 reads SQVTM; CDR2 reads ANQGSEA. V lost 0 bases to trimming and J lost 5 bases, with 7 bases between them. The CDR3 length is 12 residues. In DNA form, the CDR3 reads TGCAGCGTTGAAGATCGGGGGTATGGCTACACCTTC. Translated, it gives CSVEDRGYGYTF.

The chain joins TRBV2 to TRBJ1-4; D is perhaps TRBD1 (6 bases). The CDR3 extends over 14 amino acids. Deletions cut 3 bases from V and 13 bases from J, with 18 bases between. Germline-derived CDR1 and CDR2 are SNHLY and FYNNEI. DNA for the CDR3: TGTGCCAGCAGTGAGGGGGACACCGAACTTAGACTGTTTTTT. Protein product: CASSEGDTELRLFF.

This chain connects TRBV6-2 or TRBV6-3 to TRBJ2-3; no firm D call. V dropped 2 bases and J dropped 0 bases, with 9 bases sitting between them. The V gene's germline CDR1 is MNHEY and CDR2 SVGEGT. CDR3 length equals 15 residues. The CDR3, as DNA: TGTGCCAGCAGTTACATGGGAACTAGCACAGATACGCAGTATTTT. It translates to CASSYMGTSTDTQYF.

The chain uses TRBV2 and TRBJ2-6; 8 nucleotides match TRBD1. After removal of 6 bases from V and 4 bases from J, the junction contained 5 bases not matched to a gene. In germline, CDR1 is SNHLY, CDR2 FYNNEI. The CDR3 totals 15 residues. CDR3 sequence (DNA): TGTGCCAGCAGCCCGGACAGGGCCGGGGCCAACGTCCTGACTTTC. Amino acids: CASSPDRAGANVLTF. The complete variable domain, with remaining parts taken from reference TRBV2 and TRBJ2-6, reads EPEVTQTPSHQVTQMGQEVILRCVPISNHLYFYWYRQILGQKVEFLVSFYNNEISEKSEIFDDQFSVERPDGSNFTLKIRSTKLEDSAMYFCASSPDRAGANVLTFGAGSRLTVL.

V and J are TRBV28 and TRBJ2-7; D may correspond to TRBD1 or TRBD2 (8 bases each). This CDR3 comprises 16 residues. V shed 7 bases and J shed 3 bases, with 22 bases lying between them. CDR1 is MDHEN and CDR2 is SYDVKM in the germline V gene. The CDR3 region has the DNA TGTGCCAGCACTCTGGCGGGGGGACAGGTTGGCTACGAGCAGTACTTC. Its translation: CASTLAGGQVGYEQYF.

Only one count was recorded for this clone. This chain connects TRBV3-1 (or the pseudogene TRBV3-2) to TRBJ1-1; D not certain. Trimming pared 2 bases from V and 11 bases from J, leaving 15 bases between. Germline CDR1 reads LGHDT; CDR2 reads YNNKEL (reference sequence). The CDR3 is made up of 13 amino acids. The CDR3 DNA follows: TGTGCCAGCAGCCAATCTGGGCTCGCTCGGGCTTTCTTT. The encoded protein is CASSQSGLARAFF.